The clone carrying this T cell receptor (beta chain) was seen ten or more times. Next came a second PCR, run for roughly 6 to 11 cycles, which used a sample-barcoded 5' primer along with a J-beta primer mix. TCRdb passed the 5' RACE reads through MiXCR, listing each CDR3 protein once. The data show hundreds of thousands of distinct CDR3 sequences, 25% to 30% seen once. J was trimmed by 4 bases and V by 3 bases; bases with no gene match: 6. The germline gives CDR1 SGHRS, CDR2 YFSETQ. CDR3 length: 15 residues. The data were taken from a study of blood T cells in healthy people across ages. As for the study in general: Template switching picked up about one barcoded beta molecule for each two T cells.

The chain employs TRBV5-1 and TRBJ2-3; 9 nucleotides line up with TRBD2. The clonotype comes from a woman aged 80 or over in good health. The specimen was blood. For the CDR3, the DNA is TGCGCCAGCAGCTATGGGCGGGGGGGCCCAGATACGCAGTATTTT. This translates into CASSYGRGGPDTQYF.